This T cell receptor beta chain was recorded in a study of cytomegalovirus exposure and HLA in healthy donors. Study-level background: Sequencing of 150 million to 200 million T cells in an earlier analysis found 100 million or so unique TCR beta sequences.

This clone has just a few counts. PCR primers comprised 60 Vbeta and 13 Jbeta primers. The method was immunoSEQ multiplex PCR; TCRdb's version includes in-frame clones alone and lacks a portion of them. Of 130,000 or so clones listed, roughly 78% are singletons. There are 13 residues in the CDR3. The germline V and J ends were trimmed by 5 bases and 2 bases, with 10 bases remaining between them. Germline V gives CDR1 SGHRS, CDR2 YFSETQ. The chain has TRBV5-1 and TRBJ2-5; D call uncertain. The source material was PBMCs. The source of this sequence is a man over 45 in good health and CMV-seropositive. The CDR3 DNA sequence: TGCGCCAGCAGACGTGAGGTACAAGAGACCCAGTACTTC. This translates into CASRREVQETQYF.